This T cell receptor (beta chain) was documented in a study of shared clonotypes between healthy human individuals. Study-wide results and limits: A reduction in generation probabilities was seen for non-shared clonotypes relative to those shared by all four donors.

On this clone itself: Its antigen is unidentified.

Several immunoSEQ 96-well plates shared each subset's DNA, each plate a replicate. Measured with immunoSEQ multiplex PCR; TCRdb has only the in-frame clones, and not every one. The sample holds about 2.4 million clones; over 85% are singletons and the top ten take roughly 0.15%. Trimming cost V 5 bases and J 5 bases; bases outside gene matches: 10. Germline CDR1 reads SGHRS; CDR2 reads YFSETQ. The CDR3 consists of 15 residues. The chain uses TRBV5-1 and TRBJ2-5, with 9 bases fitting TRBD2. Input material: naive CD4+ T cells sorted from blood. Documented subset: CD45RA+ positively selected. The source of this sequence is a man aged 18 to 30 in good health. CDR3 nucleotides: TGCGCCAGCAGTTCGCTAGCGGGGTTACAGGAGACCCAGTACTTC. Its protein is CASSSLAGLQETQYF.